The clone carrying this T cell receptor beta chain was detected a few times. The target antigen is unknown. The sample belongs to a study of cytomegalovirus exposure and HLA in healthy donors. The PCR had 60 Vbeta and 13 Jbeta primers. Original data processing: Per a later analysis, the number of unique TCR beta chains was around 79 million, of which around 9.9 million were shared. Only in-frame clones appear in the TCRdb table, and some are missing; sequencing was by immunoSEQ multiplex PCR. V, J and clone size reflect that table, while D and trimming were determined from the DNA. The sample records 110,000 to 150,000 clones, around 10% being singletons. Whole-study results and caveats: A cluster of highly shared sequence variants was likely a sequencing artifact. Listed as cytomegalovirus-associated were 150 or so TCR beta chains. The authors reported that TCR beta sequences could predict HLA-A and HLA-B alleles. These predictions were accurate for most subjects in the first cohort.

The receptor was derived from a male donor in good health and CMV-seronegative. Input material: PBMCs.

CDR3: CASSLIGIGIYGYTF. The CDR3, as DNA: TGTGCCAGCAGTTTAATCGGGATCGGGATATATGGCTACACCTTC. The chain recombines TRBV28 with TRBJ1-2; D uncertain. V was trimmed by 2 bases and J by 5 bases, leaving 15 bases between them. This CDR3 has 15 residues. The germline CDR1 and CDR2 sequences are MDHEN and SYDVKM.